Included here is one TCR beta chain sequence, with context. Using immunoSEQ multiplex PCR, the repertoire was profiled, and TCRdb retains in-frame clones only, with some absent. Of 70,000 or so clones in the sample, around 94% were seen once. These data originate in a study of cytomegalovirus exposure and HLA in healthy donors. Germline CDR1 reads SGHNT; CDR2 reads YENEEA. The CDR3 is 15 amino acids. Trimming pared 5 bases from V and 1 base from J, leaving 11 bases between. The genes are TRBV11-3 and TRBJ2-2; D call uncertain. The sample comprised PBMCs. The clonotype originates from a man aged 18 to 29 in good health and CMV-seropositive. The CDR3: CASSPQRLNTGELFF. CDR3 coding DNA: TGTGCCAGCAGCCCCCAGAGGTTGAACACCGGGGAGCTGTTTTTT.